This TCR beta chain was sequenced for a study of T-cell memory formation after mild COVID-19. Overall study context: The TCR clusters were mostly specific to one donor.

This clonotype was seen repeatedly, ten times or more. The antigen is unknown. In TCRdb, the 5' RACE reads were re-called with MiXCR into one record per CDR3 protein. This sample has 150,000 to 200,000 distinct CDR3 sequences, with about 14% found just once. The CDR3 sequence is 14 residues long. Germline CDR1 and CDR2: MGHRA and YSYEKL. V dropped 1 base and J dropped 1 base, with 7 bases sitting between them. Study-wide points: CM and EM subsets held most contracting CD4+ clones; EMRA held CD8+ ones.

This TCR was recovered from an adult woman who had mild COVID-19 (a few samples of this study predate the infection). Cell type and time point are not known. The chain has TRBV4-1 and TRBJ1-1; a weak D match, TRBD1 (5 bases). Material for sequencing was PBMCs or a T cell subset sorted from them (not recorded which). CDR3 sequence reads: CASSQVQGNTEAFF. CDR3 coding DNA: TGCGCCAGCAGCCAAGTGCAGGGGAACACTGAAGCTTTCTTT.